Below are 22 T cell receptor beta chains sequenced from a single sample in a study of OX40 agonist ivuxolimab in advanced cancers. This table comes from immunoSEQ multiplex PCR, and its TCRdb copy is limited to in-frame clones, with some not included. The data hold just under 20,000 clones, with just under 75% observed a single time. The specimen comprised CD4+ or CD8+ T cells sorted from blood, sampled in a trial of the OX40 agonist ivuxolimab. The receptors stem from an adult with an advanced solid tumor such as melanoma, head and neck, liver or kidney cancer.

The CDR3 DNA reads as TGTGCCAGCAGTTTATCGGGGGGGGCGGGTCTAGATACGCAGTATTTT. Its protein is CASSLSGGAGLDTQYF. The V and J genes are TRBV27 and TRBJ2-3; perhaps TRBD2 as D (7 bases). V lost 0 bases and J 5 bases, leaving 15 bases between the germline ends. This CDR3 contains 16 residues. Per germline, CDR1 MNHEY and CDR2 SMNVEV (reference sequence).

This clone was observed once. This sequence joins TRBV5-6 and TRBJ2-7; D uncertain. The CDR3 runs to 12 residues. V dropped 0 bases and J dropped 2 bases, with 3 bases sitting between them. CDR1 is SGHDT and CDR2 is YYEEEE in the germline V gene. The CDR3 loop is CASSLGAYEQYF. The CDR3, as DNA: TGTGCCAGCAGCTTGGGGGCCTACGAGCAGTACTTC.

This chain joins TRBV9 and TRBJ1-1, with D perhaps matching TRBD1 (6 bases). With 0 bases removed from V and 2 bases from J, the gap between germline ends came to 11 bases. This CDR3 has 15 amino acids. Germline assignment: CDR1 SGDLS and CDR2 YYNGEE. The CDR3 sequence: CASSVVDSINTEAFF. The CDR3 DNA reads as TGTGCCAGCAGCGTAGTGGACAGTATTAACACTGAAGCTTTCTTT.

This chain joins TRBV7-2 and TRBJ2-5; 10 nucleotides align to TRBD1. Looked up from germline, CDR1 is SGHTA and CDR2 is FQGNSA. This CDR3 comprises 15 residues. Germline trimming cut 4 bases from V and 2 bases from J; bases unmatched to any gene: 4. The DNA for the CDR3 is TGTGCCAGCAGCTCCCCGGACAGGGGGCAAGAGACCCAGTACTTC. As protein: CASSSPDRGQETQYF.

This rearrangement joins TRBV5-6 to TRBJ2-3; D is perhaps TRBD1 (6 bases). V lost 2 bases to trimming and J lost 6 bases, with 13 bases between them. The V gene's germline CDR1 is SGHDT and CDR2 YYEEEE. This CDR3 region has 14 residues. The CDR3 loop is CASSFHRDVDTQYF. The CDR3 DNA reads TGTGCCAGCAGCTTCCACAGGGACGTGGATACGCAGTATTTT.

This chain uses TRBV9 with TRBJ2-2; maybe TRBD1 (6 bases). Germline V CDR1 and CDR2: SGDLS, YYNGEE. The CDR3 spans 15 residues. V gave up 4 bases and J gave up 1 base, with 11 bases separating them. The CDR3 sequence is CASSTGTKNTGELFF. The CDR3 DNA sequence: TGTGCCAGCAGCACCGGGACAAAGAACACCGGGGAGCTGTTTTTT.

CDR3 residues: CASSLDGRGQHEQYF. The CDR3 bases are TGTGCCAGCAGCTTGGATGGTAGGGGGCAGCACGAGCAGTACTTC. The chain employs TRBV5-5 and TRBJ2-7, with TRBD1 matching 7 bases. After removal of 0 bases from V and 5 bases from J, the junction contained 8 bases not matched to a gene. The CDR3 sequence is 15 residues long. Germline CDR1 SGHKS, CDR2 YYEKEE (reference sequence).

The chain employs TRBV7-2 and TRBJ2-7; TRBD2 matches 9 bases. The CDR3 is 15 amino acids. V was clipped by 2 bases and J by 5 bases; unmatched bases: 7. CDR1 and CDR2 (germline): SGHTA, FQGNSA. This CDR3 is CASSLMAGGPNEQYF. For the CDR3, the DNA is TGTGCCAGCAGCTTAATGGCGGGGGGGCCTAACGAGCAGTACTTC.

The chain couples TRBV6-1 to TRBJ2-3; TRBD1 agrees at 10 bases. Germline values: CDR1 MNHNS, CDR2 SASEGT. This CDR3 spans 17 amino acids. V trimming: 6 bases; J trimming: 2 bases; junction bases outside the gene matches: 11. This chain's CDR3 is CASRESTGGHITDTQYF. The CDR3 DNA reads TGTGCCAGCAGAGAATCGACAGGGGGCCACATCACAGATACGCAGTATTTT.

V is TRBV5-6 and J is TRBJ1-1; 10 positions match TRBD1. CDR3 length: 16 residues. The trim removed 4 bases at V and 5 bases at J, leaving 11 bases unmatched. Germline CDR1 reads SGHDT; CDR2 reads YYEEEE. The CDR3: CASSTRQGAIDTEAFF. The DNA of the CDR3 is TGTGCCAGCAGCACCCGACAGGGGGCAATAGATACTGAAGCTTTCTTT.

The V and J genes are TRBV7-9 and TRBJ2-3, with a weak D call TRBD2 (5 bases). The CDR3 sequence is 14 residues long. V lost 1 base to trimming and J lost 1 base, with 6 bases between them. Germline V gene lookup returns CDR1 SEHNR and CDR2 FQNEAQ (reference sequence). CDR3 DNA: TGTGCCAGCAGCTTAGTGCGGGGCACAGATACGCAGTATTTT. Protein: CASSLVRGTDTQYF.

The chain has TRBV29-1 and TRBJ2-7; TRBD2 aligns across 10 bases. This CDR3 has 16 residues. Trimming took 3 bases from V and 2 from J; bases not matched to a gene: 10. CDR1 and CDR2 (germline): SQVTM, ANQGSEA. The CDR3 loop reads CSVDGVSSGGTYEQYF. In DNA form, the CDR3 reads TGCAGCGTTGATGGAGTGTCTAGCGGGGGCACCTACGAGCAGTACTTC.

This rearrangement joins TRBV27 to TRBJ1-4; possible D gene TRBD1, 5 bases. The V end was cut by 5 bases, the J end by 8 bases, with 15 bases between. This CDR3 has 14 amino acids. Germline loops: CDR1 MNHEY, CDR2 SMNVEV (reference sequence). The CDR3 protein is CASSQLDRIEKLFF. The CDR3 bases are TGTGCCAGCAGTCAACTTGACAGAATCGAAAAACTGTTTTTT.

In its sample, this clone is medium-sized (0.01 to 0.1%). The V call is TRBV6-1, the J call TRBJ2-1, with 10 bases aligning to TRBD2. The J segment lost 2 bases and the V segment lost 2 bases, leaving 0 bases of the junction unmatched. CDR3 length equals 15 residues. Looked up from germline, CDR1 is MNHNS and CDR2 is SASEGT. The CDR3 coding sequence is TGTGCCAGCAGTGAACTAGCGGGAGCCTACAATGAGCAGTTCTTC. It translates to CASSELAGAYNEQFF.

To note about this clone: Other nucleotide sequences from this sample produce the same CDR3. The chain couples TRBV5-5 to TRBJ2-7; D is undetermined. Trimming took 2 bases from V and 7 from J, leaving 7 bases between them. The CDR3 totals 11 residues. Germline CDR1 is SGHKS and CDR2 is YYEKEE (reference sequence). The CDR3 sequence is CASSFAGEQYF. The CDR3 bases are TGTGCCAGCAGCTTCGCTGGGGAGCAGTACTTC.

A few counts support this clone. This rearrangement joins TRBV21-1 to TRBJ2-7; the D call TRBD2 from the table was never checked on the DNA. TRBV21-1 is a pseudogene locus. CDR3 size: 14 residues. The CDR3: CASSKRENSYEQYF. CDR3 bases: TGTGCCAGCAGCAAAAGGGAGAACTCCTACGAGCAGTACTTC.

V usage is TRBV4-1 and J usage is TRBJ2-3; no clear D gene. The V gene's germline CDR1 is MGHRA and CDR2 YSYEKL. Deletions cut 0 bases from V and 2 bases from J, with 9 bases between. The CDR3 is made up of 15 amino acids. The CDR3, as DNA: TGCGCCAGCAGCCAAGAAAGGGCTTACACAGATACGCAGTATTTT. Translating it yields CASSQERAYTDTQYF.

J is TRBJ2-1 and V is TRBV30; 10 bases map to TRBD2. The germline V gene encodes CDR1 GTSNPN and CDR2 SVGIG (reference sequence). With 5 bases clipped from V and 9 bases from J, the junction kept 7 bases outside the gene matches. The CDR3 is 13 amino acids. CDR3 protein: CAWEPSGSAEQFF. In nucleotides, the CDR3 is TGTGCCTGGGAGCCTAGCGGGAGTGCTGAGCAGTTCTTC.

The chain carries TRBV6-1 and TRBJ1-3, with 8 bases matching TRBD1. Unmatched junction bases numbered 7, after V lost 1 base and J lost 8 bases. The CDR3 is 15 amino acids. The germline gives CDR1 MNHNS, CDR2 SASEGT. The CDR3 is CASSEVGQASDTIYF. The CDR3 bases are TGTGCCAGCAGTGAAGTGGGACAGGCATCGGACACCATATATTTT.

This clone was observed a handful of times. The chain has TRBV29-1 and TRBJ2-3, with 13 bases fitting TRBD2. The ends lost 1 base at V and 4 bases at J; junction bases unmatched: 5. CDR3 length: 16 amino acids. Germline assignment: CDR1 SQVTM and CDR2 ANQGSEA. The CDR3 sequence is CSVEGGTSGIADTQYF. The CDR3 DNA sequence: TGCAGCGTTGAAGGAGGGACTAGCGGGATTGCAGATACGCAGTATTTT.

The chain's CDR3 is CATSVTAHNEQFF. CDR3 DNA: TGTGCCACCTCAGTTACTGCCCACAATGAGCAGTTCTTC. This chain joins TRBV6-6 and TRBJ2-1; no clear D. Germline assignment: CDR1 MNHNY and CDR2 SVGAGI (reference sequence). The CDR3 is 13 amino acids. V lost 10 bases, J lost 5 bases, and 15 bases lay in between.

The CDR3 nucleotides read TGCAGCGTTATCGGACAGGTGACCTCCTACGAGCAGTACTTC. Translating it yields CSVIGQVTSYEQYF. The rearrangement links TRBV29-1 to TRBJ2-7; 7 bases agree with TRBD1. With V trimmed by 5 bases and J by 0 bases, 7 bases remained unmatched. This CDR3 contains 14 residues. Germline V gives CDR1 SQVTM, CDR2 ANQGSEA.